The 11 T cell receptor beta chains below were found in one sample sequenced in a study of shared clonotypes between healthy human individuals. The protocol was immunoSEQ multiplex PCR, while the TCRdb copy is restricted to in-frame clones and leaves out a portion. The repertoire holds 2 million to 2.5 million clones, roughly 95% seen once, with approximately 0.13% in the top ten. Source material: naive CD4+ T cells sorted from blood. Subset reported: CD45RA+ positively selected. These receptors all come from a man between 18 and 29 years old in good health.

The chain uses TRBV7-2 and TRBJ2-3; D is possibly TRBD1 or TRBD2 (6 bases each). Between the trimmed V and J ends, which lost 4 bases and 1 base, there was a span of 9 bases. The germline V gene encodes CDR1 SGHTA and CDR2 FQGNSA. The CDR3 runs to 14 residues. The CDR3 nucleotides read TGTGCCAGCAGCTGGGGGGCCGGCACAGATACGCAGTATTTT. It is translated as CASSWGAGTDTQYF.

This chain connects TRBV7-8 to TRBJ1-3; D uncertain. Trimming cost V 2 bases and J 6 bases, with 17 bases left between them. The CDR3 is made up of 16 amino acids. The germline CDR1 and CDR2 sequences are SGHVS and FQNEAQ. The CDR3 protein is CASSLLHGRGVNTIYF. As DNA, the CDR3 is TGTGCCAGCAGCTTACTTCACGGGCGCGGGGTAAACACCATATATTTT.

The genes are TRBV6-6 and TRBJ1-2; maybe TRBD1 (6 bases). Germline V gene lookup returns CDR1 MNHNY and CDR2 SVGAGI (reference sequence). The V gene lost 11 bases and the J gene lost 4 bases, with 14 bases spanning the gap. This CDR3 contains 12 residues. The CDR3 loop reads CAYSPGAYGYTF. The CDR3 DNA sequence: TGTGCCTACAGCCCAGGGGCCTATGGCTACACCTTC.

J is TRBJ2-7 and V is TRBV5-1; D is undetermined. V gave up 0 bases and J gave up 3 bases, with 13 bases separating them. Germline lookup yields CDR1 SGHRS and CDR2 YFSETQ. This CDR3 is built from 15 residues. The CDR3 DNA reads TGCGCCAGCAGCTTGGAAGGGTTCTTGGGCTACGAGCAGTACTTC. This codes for CASSLEGFLGYEQYF.

Comments on this clone: Other nucleotide sequences from this sample produce the same CDR3. This chain connects TRBV4-1 to TRBJ1-2; 11 nucleotides agree with TRBD1. The V gene end was trimmed by 1 base and the J gene end by 8 bases; junction bases not matched to a gene: 3. The V gene's germline CDR1 is MGHRA and CDR2 YSYEKL. CDR3 size: 14 residues. The CDR3 loop is CASSQVGQGGGYTF. CDR3 DNA sequence: TGCGCCAGCAGCCAAGTGGGACAGGGGGGCGGCTACACCTTC.

In its sample, this clone was seen once. This chain joins TRBV19 and TRBJ2-2; the D is unclear. The CDR3 consists of 16 residues. CDR1 and CDR2 from the germline V gene are LNHDA and SQIVND (reference sequence). The germline V and J ends were trimmed by 7 bases and 2 bases, with 17 bases remaining between them. In DNA, the CDR3 is TGTGCCAGTACCTATGGGGATGGATTTAACACCGGGGAGCTGTTTTTT. This gives the protein CASTYGDGFNTGELFF.

The chain carries TRBV7-2 and TRBJ2-3; D uncertain. The germline V gene has CDR1 SGHTA and CDR2 FQGNSA. Trimming removed 3 bases at V and 0 bases at J, with 10 bases between. The CDR3 runs to 15 residues. In DNA form, the CDR3 reads TGTGCCAGCAGCTTTCCCGGCAGCAGCACAGATACGCAGTATTTT. This codes for CASSFPGSSTDTQYF.

The chain uses TRBV7-9 and TRBJ2-3; 7 positions agree with TRBD1. CDR3 length: 16 residues. From germline, CDR1 is SEHNR and CDR2 FQNEAQ (reference sequence). The junction had 16 bases not matched to a gene; V was cut back by 8 bases and J by 5 bases. Here the CDR3 DNA reads TGTGCCAGCCGCCAGCTCAGGGACAGTCGGGAAGATACGCAGTATTTT. It codes for CASRQLRDSREDTQYF.

Concerning this clone itself: Other DNA sequences within the sample encode an identical CDR3. V usage is TRBV5-1 and J usage is TRBJ2-5; TRBD1 agrees at 12 bases. The junction had 5 bases not matched to a gene; V was cut back by 0 bases and J by 5 bases. This CDR3 has 16 residues. From germline, CDR1 is SGHRS and CDR2 YFSETQ. The DNA for the CDR3 is TGCGCCAGCAGCTTGGCAGGGACAGGGGGCTTTGAGACCCAGTACTTC. This sequence encodes CASSLAGTGGFETQYF.

Concerning this clone: The sample has other DNA sequences that encode this CDR3 too. The genes are TRBV7-3 and TRBJ1-1, with D unclear. The V and J ends lost 1 base and 5 bases respectively, with 8 bases between them. This CDR3 is 13 amino acids long. CDR1 is SGHTA and CDR2 is FQGTGA in the germline V gene. In nucleotides, the CDR3 is TGTGCCAGCAGCTTAAAGAGGGAGACTGAAGCTTTCTTT. This encodes CASSLKRETEAFF.

The V gene is TRBV5-6, the J gene TRBJ1-2, with 9 bases identical to TRBD1. The CDR3 contains 15 residues. The germline V gene has CDR1 SGHDT and CDR2 YYEEEE. With V trimmed by 0 bases and J by 3 bases, 3 bases remained unmatched. DNA of the CDR3: TGTGCCAGCAGCTTGGGGGACAGGGTGGACTATGGCTACACCTTC. Amino acid sequence: CASSLGDRVDYGYTF.